This paragraph covers one T cell receptor beta chain sequence. Each CDR3 protein gets one entry after TCRdb re-called the RT-PCR reads with MiXCR. The repertoire holds over 750,000 distinct CDR3 sequences, with approximately 22% as singletons. The sample comes from a study of response to subunit inactivated influenza vaccine. Germline CDR1 is ENHRY and CDR2 is SYGVKD. The CDR3 consists of 16 residues. V lost 0 bases, J lost 0 bases, and 12 bases lay in between. V usage is TRBV10-3 and J usage is TRBJ2-7; D remains ambiguous. The sample was PBMCs from blood, taken about 5 days after vaccination. This receptor was obtained from a man between 50 and 59 years old who received an inactivated influenza vaccine. In nucleotides, the CDR3 is TGTGCCATCAGTGAGTCGACTCCATCCAGCTCCTACGAGCAGTACTTC. It translates to CAISESTPSSSYEQYF.